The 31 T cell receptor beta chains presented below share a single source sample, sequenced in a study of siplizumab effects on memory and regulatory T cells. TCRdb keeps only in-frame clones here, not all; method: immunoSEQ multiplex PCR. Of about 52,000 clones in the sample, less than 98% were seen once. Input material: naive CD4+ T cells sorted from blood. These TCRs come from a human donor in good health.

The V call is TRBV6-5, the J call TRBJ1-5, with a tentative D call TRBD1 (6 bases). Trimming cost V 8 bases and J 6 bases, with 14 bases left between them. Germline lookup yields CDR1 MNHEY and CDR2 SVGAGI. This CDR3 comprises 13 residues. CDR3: CASLGARFQPQHF. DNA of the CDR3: TGTGCCAGCTTGGGGGCTCGGTTTCAGCCCCAGCATTTT.

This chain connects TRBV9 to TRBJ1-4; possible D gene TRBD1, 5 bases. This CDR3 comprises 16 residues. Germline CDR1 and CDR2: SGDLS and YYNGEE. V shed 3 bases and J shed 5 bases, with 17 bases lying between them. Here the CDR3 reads CASSAQGLYTNEKLFF. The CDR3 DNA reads TGTGCCAGCAGCGCCCAGGGTCTATACACGAATGAAAAACTGTTTTTT.

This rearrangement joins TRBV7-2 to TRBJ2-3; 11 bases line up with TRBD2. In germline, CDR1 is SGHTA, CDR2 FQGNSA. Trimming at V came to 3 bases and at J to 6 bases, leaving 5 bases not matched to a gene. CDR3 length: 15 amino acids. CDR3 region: CASSLTSGDWDTQYF. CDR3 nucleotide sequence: TGTGCCAGCAGCTTGACTAGCGGGGATTGGGATACGCAGTATTTT. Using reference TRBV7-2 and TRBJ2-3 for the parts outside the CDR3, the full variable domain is GAGVSQSPSNKVTEKGKDVELRCDPISGHTALYWYRQSLGQGLEFLIYFQGNSAPDKSGLPSDRFSAERTGGSVSTLTIQRTQQEDSAVYLCASSLTSGDWDTQYFGPGTRLTVL.

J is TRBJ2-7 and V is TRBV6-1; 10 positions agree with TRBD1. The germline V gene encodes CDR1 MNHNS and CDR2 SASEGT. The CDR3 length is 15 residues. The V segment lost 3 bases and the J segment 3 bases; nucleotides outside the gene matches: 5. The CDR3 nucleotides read TGTGCCAGCAGTGATGGGACAGGGGACTACTACGAGCAGTACTTC. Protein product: CASSDGTGDYYEQYF.

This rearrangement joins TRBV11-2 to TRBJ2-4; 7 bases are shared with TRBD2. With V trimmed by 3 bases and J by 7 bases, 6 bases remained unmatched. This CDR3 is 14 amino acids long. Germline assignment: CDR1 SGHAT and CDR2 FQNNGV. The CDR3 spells CASSLGGRVNIQYF. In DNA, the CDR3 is TGTGCCAGCAGCTTGGGGGGGAGAGTGAACATTCAGTACTTC.

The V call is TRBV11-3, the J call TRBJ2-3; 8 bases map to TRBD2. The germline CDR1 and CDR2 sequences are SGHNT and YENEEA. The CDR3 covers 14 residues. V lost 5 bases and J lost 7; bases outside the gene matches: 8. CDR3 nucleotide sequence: TGTGCCAGCAGCGAAGCGGGAGCTTCGAATACGCAGTATTTT. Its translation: CASSEAGASNTQYF.

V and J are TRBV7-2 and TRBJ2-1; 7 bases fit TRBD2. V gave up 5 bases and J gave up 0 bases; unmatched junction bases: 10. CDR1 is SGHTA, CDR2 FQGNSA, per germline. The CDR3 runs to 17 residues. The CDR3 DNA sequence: TGTGCCAGCAGCGCGCATAGCGGGTTTGGCTCCTACAATGAGCAGTTCTTC. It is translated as CASSAHSGFGSYNEQFF.

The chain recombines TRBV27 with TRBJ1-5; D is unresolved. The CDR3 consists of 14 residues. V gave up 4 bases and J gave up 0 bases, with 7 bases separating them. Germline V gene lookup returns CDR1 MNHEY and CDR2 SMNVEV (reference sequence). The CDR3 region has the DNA TGTGCCAGCAGTTCATTGTCTAGCAATCAGCCCCAGCATTTT. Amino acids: CASSSLSSNQPQHF.

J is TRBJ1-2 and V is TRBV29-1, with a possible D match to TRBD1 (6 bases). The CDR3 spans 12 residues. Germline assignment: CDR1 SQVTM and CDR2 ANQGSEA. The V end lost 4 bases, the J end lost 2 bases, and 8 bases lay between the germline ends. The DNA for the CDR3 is TGCAGCGTTGTGACAGGCAACTATGGCTACACCTTC. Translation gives CSVVTGNYGYTF.

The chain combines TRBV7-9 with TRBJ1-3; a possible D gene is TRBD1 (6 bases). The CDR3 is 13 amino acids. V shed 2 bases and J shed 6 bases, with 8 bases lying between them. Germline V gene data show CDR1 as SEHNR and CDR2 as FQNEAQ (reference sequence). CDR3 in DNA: TGTGCCAGCAGCTTAAACAGGGTAAACACCATATATTTT. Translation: CASSLNRVNTIYF.

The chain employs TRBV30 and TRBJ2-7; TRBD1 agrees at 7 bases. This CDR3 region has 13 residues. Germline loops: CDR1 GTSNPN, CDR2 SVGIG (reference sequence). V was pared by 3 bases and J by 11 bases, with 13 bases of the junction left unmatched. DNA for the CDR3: TGTGCCTGGAGCGCCGGGACAGCTTCGAGGGAGTACTTC. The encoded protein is CAWSAGTASREYF. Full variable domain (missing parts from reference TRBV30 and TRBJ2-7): SQTIHQWPATLVQPVGSPLSLECTVEGTSNPNLYWYRQAAGRGLQLLFYSVGIGQISSEVPQNLSASRPQDRQFILSSKKLLLSDSGFYLCAWSAGTASREYFGPGTRLTVT.

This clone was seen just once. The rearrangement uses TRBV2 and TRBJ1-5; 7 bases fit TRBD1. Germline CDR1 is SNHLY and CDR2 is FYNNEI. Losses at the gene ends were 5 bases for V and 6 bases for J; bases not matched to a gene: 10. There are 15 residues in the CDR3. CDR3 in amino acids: CASSRQGGGSQPQHF. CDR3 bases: TGTGCCAGCAGTAGACAGGGCGGCGGTAGTCAGCCCCAGCATTTT.

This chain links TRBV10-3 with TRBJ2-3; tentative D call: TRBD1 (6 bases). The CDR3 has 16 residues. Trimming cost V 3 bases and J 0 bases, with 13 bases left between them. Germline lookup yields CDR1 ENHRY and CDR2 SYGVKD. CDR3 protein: CAISDIDRSSTDTQYF. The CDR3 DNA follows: TGTGCCATCAGTGATATAGACAGGTCTAGCACAGATACGCAGTATTTT.

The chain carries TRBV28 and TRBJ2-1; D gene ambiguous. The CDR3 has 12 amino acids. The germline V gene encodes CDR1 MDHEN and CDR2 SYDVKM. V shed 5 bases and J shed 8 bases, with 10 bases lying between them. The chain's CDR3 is CASSPGRHEQFF. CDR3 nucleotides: TGTGCCAGCAGTCCCGGGCGTCATGAGCAGTTCTTC. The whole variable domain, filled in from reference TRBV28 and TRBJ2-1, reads DVKVTQSSRYLVKRTGEKVFLECVQDMDHENMFWYRQDPGLGLRLIYFSYDVKMKEKGDIPEGYSVSREKKERFSLILESASTNQTSMYLCASSPGRHEQFFGPGTRLTVL.

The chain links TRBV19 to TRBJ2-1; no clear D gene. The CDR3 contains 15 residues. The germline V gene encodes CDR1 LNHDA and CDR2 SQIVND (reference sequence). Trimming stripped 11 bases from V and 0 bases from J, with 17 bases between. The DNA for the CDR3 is TGTGCCTCCCAAAAGGGCCCTAGCTCCTACAATGAGCAGTTCTTC. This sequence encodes CASQKGPSSYNEQFF.

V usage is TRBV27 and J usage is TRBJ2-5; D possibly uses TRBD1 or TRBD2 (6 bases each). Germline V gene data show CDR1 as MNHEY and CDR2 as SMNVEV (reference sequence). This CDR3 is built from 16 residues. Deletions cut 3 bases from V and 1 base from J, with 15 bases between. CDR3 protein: CASSFGPGAPQETQYF. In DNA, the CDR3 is TGTGCCAGCAGTTTCGGCCCGGGGGCCCCCCAAGAGACCCAGTACTTC.

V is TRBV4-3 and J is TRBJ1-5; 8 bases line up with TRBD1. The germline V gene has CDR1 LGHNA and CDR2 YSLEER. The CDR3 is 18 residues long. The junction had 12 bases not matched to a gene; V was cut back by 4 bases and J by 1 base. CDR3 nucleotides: TGCGCCAGCAGCCTCCAGCTGGACAGGGATGGAAGCAATCAGCCCCAGCATTTT. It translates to CASSLQLDRDGSNQPQHF.

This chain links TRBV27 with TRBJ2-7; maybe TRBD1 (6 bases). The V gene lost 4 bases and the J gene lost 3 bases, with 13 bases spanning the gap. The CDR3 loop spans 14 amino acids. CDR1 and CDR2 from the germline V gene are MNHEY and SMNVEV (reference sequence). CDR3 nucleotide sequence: TGTGCCAGCAGTTCATTACAGACAGGCTACGAGCAGTACTTC. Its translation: CASSSLQTGYEQYF.

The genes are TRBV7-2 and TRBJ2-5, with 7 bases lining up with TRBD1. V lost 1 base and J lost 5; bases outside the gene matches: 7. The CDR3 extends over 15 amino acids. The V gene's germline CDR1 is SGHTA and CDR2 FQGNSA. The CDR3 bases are TGTGCCAGCAGCTTAGGAGGACAGGAAGTGGAGACCCAGTACTTC. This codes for CASSLGGQEVETQYF.

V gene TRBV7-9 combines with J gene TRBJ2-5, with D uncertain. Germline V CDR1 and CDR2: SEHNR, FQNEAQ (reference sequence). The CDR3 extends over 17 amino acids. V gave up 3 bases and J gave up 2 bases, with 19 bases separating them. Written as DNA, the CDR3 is TGTGCCAGCAGCTTCGGAAAGTCCGCCCTAAGGCAAGAGACCCAGTACTTC. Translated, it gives CASSFGKSALRQETQYF.

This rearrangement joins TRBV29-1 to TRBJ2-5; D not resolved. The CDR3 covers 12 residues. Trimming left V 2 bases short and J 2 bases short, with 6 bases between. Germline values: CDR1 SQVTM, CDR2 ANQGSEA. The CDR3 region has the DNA TGCAGCGTTGAAAGGAGACAAGAGACCCAGTACTTC. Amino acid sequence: CSVERRQETQYF. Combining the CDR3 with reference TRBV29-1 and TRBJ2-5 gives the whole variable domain SAVISQKPSRDICQRGTSLTIQCQVDSQVTMMFWYRQQPGQSLTLIATANQGSEATYESGFVIDKFPISRPNLTFSTLTVSNMSPEDSSIYLCSVERRQETQYFGPGTRLLVL.

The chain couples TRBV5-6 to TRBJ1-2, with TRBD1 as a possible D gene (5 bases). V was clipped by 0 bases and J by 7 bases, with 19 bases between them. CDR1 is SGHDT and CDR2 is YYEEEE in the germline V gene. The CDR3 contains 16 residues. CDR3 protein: CASSLAGLGLPSGYTF. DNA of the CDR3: TGTGCCAGCAGCTTGGCCGGATTGGGGCTCCCCAGTGGCTACACCTTC.

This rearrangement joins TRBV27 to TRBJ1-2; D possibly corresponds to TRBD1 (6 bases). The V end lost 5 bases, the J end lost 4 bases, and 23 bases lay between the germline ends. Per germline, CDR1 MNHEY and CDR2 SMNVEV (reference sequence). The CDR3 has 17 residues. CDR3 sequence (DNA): TGTGCCAGCAGTCCCGTTAGGTCGGACAGCGTCGGCTATGGCTACACCTTC. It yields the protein CASSPVRSDSVGYGYTF.

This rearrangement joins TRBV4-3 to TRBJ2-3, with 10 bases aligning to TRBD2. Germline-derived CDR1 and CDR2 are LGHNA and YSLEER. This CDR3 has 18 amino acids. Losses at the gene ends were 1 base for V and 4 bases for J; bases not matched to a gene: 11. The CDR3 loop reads CASSQAASGRAGADTQYF. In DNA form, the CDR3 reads TGCGCCAGCAGCCAAGCTGCCAGCGGGAGGGCCGGTGCAGATACGCAGTATTTT.

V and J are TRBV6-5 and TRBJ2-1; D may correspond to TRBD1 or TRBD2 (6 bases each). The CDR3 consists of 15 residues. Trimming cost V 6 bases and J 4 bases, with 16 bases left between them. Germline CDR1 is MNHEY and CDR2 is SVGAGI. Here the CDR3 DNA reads TGTGCCAGCAGCCGGCGGGACAAACTATACAATGAGCAGTTCTTC. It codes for CASSRRDKLYNEQFF.

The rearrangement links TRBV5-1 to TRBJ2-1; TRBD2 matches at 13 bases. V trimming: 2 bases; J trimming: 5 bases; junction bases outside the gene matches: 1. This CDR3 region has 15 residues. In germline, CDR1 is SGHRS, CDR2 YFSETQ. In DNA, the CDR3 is TGCGCCAGCAGCTTCGGACTAGCGGGAGACAATGAGCAGTTCTTC. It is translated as CASSFGLAGDNEQFF.

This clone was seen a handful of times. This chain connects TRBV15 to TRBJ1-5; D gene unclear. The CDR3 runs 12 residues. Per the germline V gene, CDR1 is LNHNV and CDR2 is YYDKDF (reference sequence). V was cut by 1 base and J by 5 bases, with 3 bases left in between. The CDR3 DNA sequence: TGTGCCACCAGCAGAGTTTATCAGCCCCAGCATTTT. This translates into CATSRVYQPQHF.

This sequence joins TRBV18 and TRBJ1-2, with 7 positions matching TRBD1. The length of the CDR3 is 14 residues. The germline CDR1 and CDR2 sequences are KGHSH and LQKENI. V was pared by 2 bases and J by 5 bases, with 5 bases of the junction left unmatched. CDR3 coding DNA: TGTGCCAGCTCACCAACAGGGGAGCCATATGGCTACACCTTC. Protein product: CASSPTGEPYGYTF.

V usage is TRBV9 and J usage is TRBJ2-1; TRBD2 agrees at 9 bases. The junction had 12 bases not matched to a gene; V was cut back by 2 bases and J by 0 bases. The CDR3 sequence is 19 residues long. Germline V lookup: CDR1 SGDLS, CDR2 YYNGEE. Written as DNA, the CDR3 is TGTGCCAGCAGCGTCGACTCTAGCGGGACCTTTCGCTCCTACAATGAGCAGTTCTTC. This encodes CASSVDSSGTFRSYNEQFF.

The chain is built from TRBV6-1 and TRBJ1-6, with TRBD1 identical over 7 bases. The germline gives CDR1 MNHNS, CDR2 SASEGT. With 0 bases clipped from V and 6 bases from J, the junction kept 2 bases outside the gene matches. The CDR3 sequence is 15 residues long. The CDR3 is CASSEARDSNSPLHF. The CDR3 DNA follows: TGTGCCAGCAGTGAAGCTCGGGACAGTAATTCACCCCTCCACTTT.

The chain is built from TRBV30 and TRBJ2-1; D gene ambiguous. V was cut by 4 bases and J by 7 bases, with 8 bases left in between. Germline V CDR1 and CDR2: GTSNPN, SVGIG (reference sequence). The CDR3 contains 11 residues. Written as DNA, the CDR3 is TGTGCCTGGACCCTCATGAATGAGCAGTTCTTC. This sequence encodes CAWTLMNEQFF.